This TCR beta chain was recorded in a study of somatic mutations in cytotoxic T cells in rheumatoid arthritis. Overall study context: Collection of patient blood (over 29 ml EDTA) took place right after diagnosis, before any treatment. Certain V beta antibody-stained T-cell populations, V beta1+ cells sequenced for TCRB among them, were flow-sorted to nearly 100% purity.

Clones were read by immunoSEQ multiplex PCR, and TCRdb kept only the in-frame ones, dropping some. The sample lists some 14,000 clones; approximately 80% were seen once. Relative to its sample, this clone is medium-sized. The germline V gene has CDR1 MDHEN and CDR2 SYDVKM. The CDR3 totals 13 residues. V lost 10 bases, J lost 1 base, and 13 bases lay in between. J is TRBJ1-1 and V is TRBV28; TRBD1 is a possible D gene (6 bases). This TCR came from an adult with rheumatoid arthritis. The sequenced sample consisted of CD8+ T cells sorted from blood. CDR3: CAIQGSGNTEAFF. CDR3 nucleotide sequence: TGTGCCATTCAGGGGTCAGGGAACACTGAAGCTTTCTTT.